This T cell receptor beta chain was sequenced in a study of identical twins listed by TCRdb under 2016. With respect to the entire study: TCR alpha and beta repertoires from monozygotic twins, unrelated adults of various ages and cord blood were deep-sequenced to test whether fetal clonotypes persist. To rule out contamination, the twin experiments were replicated at different times with different library preparation protocols. What the study reported, not specific to this receptor: In monozygotic twins, out-of-frame TCR alpha sharing was systematically underestimated by recombination models, although the models agreed with sharing between unrelated individuals. Abundant cord blood beta clonotypes had fewer insertions, young adult naive repertoires showed a similar but weaker trend, and memory repertoires showed no such trend. Because the same donors could not be followed over many years, the conclusions relied on cross-sectional statistical analysis. The excess sharing between twins in beta out-of-frame sequences was weaker because fewer shared sequences reduced the signal-to-noise ratio. Compared with coincidental sharing between unrelated individuals, out-of-frame TCR alpha sequences shared between twins showed an excess of sequences with low generation probability. Invariant T cells such as MAIT and iNKT could partly confound zero-insertion analyses, though diverse VJ usage argued against this for most clonotypes.

Worth noting for this clonotype: What this receptor recognizes is not known. Within one base of it there is no much larger clone, and no base qualities were kept.

Libraries were built with 5' RACE. The instrument was an Illumina HiSeq 2000. Template switching added a universal primer binding site, and the final cDNA carried a unique molecular identifier that allowed TCR cDNA molecules to be counted accurately. Specific primers in the conserved constant-segment region were used to synthesize first-strand cDNA for TCR alpha and beta chains. Each cDNA library was double barcoded, with a SMART-Mk sample barcode plus Illumina barcodes, to control for contamination. TruSeq adapter sequences and Illumina sample barcodes were added in two successive PCR steps. The Illumina HiSeq platform was used with custom primers to sequence TCR alpha and beta cDNA libraries. In the paper's pipeline: Unique molecular identifiers were extracted from raw reads with MiGEC, and CDR3 positions were determined with MiXCR. Recombination models were inferred per individual with the repgenHMM and IGoR tools using an EM algorithm. Shared clonotype analysis was performed with the tcR package in R, normalizing sharing by the product of cloneset sizes. Out-of-frame nonproductive sequences were analyzed to study raw recombination free of thymic and clonal selection effects. TCRdb applied fastp at Q25 and MiXCR to the public reads, then kept only in-frame beta chains. For every CDR3 protein sequence, its rows merge into one entry that carries the most common genes and DNA. The V and J calls and clone size are TCRdb's, not the authors'. For this sample the table gives about 920,000 distinct CDR3 sequences, of which roughly 12% were detected only once. The top ten constitute around 1.5% of the sample.

The junction shows trimming of 6 bases on V and 2 bases on J, plus 16 bases between the germline ends. CDR1 and CDR2 are read off the germline V gene as SNHLY and FYNNEI. From the cysteine through the phenylalanine, the CDR3 covers 15 amino acids. Only the CDR3 part of the read is kept: 45 bases, read in frame from the first base. All donors were healthy Caucasians. The twin cohort consisted of three pairs of female monozygotic twins, all aged roughly 18 to 30 years. RNA for TCR libraries was isolated from peripheral blood mononuclear cells. These data also featured in a second study, about yellow fever vaccine responses in identical twins. The second study, in turn, reports: The authors reported that the T cell response to vaccination in identical twins appeared partly convergent and partly personalized. In identical twins, the study followed T cell clones that responded to the vaccine with precision.

This TCR was sampled from a woman between 18 and 29 years old in good health. The chain joins TRBV2 to TRBJ2-5; the D gene is perhaps TRBD1, from 5 matching bases. The sequencing sample was made of PBMCs. This receptor carries the CDR3 CASRGYQGSQETQYF. The sequence in DNA is TGTGCCAGCAGGGGCTACCAGGGTTCACAAGAGACCCAGTACTTC.